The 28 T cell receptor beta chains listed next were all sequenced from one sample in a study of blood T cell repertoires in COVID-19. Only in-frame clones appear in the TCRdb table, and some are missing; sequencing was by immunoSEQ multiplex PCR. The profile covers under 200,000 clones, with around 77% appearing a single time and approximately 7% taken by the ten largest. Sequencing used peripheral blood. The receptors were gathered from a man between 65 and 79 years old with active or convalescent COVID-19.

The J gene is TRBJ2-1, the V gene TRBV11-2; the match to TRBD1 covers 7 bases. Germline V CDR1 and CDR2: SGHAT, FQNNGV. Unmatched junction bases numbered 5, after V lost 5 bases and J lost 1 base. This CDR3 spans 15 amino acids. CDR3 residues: CASSLLQGSYNEQFF. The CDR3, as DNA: TGTGCCAGCAGCCTACTACAGGGGTCCTACAATGAGCAGTTCTTC.

CDR3 sequence (DNA): TGTGCCAGTAGTAAGACAGACCTCTATAGCAATCAGCCCCAGCATTTT. Translating it yields CASSKTDLYSNQPQHF. V usage is TRBV19 and J usage is TRBJ1-5, with a weak D call TRBD1 (5 bases). Germline-derived CDR1 and CDR2 are LNHDA and SQIVND (reference sequence). The CDR3 spans 16 residues. V shed 4 bases and J shed 0 bases, with 13 bases lying between them.

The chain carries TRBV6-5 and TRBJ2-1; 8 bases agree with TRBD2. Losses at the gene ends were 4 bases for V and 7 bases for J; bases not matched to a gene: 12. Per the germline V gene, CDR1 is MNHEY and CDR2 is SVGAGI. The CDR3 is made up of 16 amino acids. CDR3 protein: CASSFSFRGGLNEQFF. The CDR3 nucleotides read TGTGCCAGCAGTTTCTCCTTCCGGGGGGGCTTGAATGAGCAGTTCTTC.

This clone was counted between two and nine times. In DNA form, the CDR3 reads TGTGCCAGCAGCTTCGGGGGTATAACAGGGAACACCGGGGAGCTGTTTTTT. Its translation is CASSFGGITGNTGELFF. The rearrangement joins TRBV11-3 to TRBJ2-2, with TRBD2 as a possible D gene (6 bases). The germline V gene has CDR1 SGHNT and CDR2 YENEEA. The CDR3 runs to 17 residues. V was pared by 3 bases and J by 1 base, with 15 bases between.

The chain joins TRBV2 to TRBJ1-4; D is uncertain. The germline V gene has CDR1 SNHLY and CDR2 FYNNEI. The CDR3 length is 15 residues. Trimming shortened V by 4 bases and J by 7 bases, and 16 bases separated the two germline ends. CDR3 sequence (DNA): TGTGCCAGCAGTGGGGAGTCCCGCGGCGGTGAAAAACTGTTTTTT. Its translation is CASSGESRGGEKLFF.

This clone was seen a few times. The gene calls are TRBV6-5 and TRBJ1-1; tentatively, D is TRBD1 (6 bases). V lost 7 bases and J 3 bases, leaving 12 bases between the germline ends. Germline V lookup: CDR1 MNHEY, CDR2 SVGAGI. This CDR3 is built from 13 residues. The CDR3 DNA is TGTGCCAGCAAAGCCCAGGGGTACACTGAAGCTTTCTTT. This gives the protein CASKAQGYTEAFF.

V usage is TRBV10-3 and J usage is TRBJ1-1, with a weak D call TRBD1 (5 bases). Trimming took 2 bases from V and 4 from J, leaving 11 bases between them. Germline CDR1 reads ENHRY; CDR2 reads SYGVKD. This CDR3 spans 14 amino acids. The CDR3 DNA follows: TGTGCCATCAGTGAGCTAAAGGGGTTCACTGAAGCTTTCTTT. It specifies CAISELKGFTEAFF.

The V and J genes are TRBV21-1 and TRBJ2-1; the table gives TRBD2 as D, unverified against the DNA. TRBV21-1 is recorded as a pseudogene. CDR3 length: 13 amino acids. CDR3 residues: CASSSFLHNEQFF. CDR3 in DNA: TGTGCCAGCAGCTCCTTTCTCCACAATGAGCAGTTCTTC.

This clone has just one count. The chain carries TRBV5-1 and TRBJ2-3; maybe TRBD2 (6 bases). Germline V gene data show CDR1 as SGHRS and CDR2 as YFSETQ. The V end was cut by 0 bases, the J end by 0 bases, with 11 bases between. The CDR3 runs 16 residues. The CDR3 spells CASSLGLASSTDTQYF. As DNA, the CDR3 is TGCGCCAGCAGCTTGGGGCTAGCGTCTAGCACAGATACGCAGTATTTT.

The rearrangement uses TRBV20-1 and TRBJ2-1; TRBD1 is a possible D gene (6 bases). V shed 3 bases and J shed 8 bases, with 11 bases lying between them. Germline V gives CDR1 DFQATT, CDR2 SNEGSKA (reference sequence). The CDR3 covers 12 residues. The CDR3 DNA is TGCAGTGCTAGTCGGGACAAAGATGAGCAGTTCTTC. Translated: CSASRDKDEQFF.

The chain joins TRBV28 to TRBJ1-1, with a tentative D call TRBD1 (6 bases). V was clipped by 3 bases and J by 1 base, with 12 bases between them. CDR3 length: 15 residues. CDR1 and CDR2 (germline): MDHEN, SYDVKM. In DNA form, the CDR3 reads TGTGCCAGCAGTTTGGACCAAGGGGGGAACACTGAAGCTTTCTTT. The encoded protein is CASSLDQGGNTEAFF.

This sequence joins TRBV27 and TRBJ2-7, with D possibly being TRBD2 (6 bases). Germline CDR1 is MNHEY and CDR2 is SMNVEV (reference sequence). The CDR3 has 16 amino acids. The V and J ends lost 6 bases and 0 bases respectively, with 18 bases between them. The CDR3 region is CASSLGWRDVSYEQYF. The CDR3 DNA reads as TGTGCCAGCAGCCTGGGGTGGCGGGATGTCTCCTACGAGCAGTACTTC.

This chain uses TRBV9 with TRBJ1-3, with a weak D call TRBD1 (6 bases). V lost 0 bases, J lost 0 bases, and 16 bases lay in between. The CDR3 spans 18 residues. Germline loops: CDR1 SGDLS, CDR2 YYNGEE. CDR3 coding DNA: TGTGCCAGCAGCGTAGGTCCCCCTGGGACACACTCTGGAAACACCATATATTTT. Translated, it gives CASSVGPPGTHSGNTIYF. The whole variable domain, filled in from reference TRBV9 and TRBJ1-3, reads DSGVTQTPKHLITATGQRVTLRCSPRSGDLSVYWYQQSLDQGLQFLIQYYNGEERAKGNILERFSAQQFPDLHSELNLSSLELGDSALYFCASSVGPPGTHSGNTIYFGEGSWLTVV.

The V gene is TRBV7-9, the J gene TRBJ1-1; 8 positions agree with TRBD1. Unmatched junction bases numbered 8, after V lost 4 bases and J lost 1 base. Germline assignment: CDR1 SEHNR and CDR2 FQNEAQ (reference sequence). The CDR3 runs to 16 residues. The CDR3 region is CASSSPGGQANTEAFF. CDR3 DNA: TGTGCCAGCAGCTCTCCCGGGGGACAGGCGAACACTGAAGCTTTCTTT.

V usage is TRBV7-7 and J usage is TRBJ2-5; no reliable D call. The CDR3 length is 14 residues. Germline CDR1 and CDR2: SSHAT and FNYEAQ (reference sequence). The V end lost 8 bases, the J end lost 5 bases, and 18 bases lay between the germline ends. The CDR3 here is CASGDMARRETQYF. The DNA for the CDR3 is TGTGCCAGCGGCGATATGGCCCGGCGGGAGACCCAGTACTTC. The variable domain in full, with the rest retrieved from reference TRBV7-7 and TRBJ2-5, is GAGVSQSPRYKVTKRGQDVTLRCDPISSHATLYWYQQALGQGPEFLTYFNYEAQPDKSGLPSDRFSAERPEGSISTLTIQRTEQRDSAMYRCASGDMARRETQYFGPGTRLLVL.

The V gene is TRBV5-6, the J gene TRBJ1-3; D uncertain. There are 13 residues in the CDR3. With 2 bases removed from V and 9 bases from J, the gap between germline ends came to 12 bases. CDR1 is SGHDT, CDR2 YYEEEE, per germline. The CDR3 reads CASSFYNSGTIYF. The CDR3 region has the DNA TGTGCCAGCAGCTTCTATAACAGCGGCACCATATATTTT.

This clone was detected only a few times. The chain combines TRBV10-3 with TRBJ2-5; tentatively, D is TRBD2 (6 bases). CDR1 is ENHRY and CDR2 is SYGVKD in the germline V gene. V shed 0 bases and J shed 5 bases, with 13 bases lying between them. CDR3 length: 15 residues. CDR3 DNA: TGTGCCATCAGTGAGTCGGGTGGGGAGGTGGAGACCCAGTACTTC. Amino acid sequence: CAISESGGEVETQYF.

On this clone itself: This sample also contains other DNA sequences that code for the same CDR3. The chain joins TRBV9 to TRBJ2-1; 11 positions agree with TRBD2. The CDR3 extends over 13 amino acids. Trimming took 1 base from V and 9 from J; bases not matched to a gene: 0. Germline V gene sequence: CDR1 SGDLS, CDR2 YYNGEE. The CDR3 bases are TGTGCCAGCAGCGTACTAGCGGGAGGTGAGCAGTTCTTC. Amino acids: CASSVLAGGEQFF. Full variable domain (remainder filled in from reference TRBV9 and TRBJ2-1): DSGVTQTPKHLITATGQRVTLRCSPRSGDLSVYWYQQSLDQGLQFLIQYYNGEERAKGNILERFSAQQFPDLHSELNLSSLELGDSALYFCASSVLAGGEQFFGPGTRLTVL.

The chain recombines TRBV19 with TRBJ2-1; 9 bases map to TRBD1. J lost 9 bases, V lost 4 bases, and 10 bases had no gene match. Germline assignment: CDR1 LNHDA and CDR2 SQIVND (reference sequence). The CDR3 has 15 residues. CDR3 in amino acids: CASSKGQGLRGEQFF. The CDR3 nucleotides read TGTGCCAGTAGTAAGGGACAGGGTTTGAGGGGTGAGCAGTTCTTC.

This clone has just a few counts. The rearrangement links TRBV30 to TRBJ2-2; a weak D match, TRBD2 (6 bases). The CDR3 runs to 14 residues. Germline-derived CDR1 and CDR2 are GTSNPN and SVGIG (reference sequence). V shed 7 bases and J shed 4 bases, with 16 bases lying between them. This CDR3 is CASPREYGTGELFF. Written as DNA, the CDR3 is TGTGCCTCGCCACGGGAGTACGGCACCGGGGAGCTGTTTTTT.

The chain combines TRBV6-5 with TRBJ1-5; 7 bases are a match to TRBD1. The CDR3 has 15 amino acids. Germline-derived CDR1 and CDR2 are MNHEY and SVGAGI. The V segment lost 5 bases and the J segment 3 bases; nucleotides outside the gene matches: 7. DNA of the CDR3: TGTGCCAGCAGTCGCCAGGGGGGTAACAATCAGCCCCAGCATTTT. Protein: CASSRQGGNNQPQHF.

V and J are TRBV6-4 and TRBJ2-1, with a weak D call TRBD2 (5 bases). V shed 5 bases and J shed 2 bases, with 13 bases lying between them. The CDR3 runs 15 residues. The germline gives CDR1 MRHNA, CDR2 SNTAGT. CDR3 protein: CASSILSGAYNEQFF. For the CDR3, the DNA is TGTGCCAGCAGTATTTTAAGCGGAGCCTACAATGAGCAGTTCTTC.

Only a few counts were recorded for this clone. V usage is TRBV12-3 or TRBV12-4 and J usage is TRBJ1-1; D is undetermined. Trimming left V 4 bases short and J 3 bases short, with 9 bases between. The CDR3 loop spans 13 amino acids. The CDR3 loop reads CASSSRFDTEAFF. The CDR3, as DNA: TGTGCCAGCAGTTCCCGGTTCGACACTGAAGCTTTCTTT.

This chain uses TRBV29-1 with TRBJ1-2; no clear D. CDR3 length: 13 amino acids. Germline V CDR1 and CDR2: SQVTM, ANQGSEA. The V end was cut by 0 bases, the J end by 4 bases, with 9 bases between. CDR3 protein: CSVEDRQVYGYTF. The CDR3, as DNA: TGCAGCGTTGAAGATCGGCAGGTCTATGGCTACACCTTC.

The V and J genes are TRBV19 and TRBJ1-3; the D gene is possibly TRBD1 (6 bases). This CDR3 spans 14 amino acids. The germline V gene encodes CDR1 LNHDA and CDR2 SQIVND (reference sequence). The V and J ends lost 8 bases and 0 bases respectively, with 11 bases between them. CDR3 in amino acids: CASRDRPSGNTIYF. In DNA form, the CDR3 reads TGTGCCAGTCGTGACAGGCCCTCTGGAAACACCATATATTTT.

The CDR3 sequence is CASSLSRSSGGPKTQYF. In DNA, the CDR3 is TGTGCCAGCAGCTTGTCGCGGTCTAGCGGGGGACCGAAGACCCAGTACTTC. This chain connects TRBV5-6 to TRBJ2-5; 10 positions match TRBD2. Germline V gene lookup returns CDR1 SGHDT and CDR2 YYEEEE. The CDR3 contains 17 residues. The ends lost 1 base at V and 6 bases at J; junction bases unmatched: 12.

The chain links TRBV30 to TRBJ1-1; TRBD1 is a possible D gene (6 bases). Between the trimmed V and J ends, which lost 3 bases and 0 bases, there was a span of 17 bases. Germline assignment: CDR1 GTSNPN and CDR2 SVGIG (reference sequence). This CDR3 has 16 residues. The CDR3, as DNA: TGTGCCTGGAGCCCCACAGGGAGGGGGATGAACACTGAAGCTTTCTTT. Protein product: CAWSPTGRGMNTEAFF.

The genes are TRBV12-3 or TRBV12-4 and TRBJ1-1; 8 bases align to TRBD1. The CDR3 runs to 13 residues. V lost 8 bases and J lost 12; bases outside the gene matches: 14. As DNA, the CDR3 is TGTGCCAGCCGTATATCAGGGGGCTCTAGAACTTTCTTT. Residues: CASRISGGSRTFF.